The TCR beta chain described here comes from a study of cytomegalovirus exposure and HLA in healthy donors (dated by TCRdb to the late 2010s). Context from the whole study: A later analysis indicated that the roughly 120 validation repertoires were generated on the platform also employed for the roughly 650 repertoires of the first cohort. In addition to the first cohort of 666 subjects, a separate validation cohort of around 110 different subjects was used. The study was designed to test whether signatures of past pathogen exposure could be identified by cataloging public T cell receptors. To predict cytomegalovirus infection status, the study combined high-throughput TCR immunosequencing, statistical association of individual TCRs with disease status, and machine learning.

The donors were included in the validation cohort of 120 subjects, a group kept apart from the roughly 690-subject first cohort. Libraries were built with the immunoSEQ multiplex PCR assay. As for how the authors treated the data: To diagnose cytomegalovirus status from the catalog of TCR beta chain sequences, a statistical classification framework was built. TCRdb carries this immuneACCESS record with in-frame sequences only. Its versions omit some clonotypes, under half of them owing to an unresolved V gene in the studies checked, with the rest unexplained. Clone size and the V and J calls come from that table; the DNA yielded D and trimming. In all, the sample holds about 120,000 clones, and roughly 90% of those were seen once. The ten biggest clones cover over 6% of the sample. CDR1 and CDR2 (SGHDT, YYEEEE) derive from the germline V gene. The CDR3 measures 14 amino acids from cysteine to phenylalanine. The entry retains the CDR3 DNA only, 42 bases that are in frame from base 1. V and J are trimmed by 4 bases and 2 bases, and the gene matches miss 5 bases of the junction.

This clone was counted only a few times. Its antigen is still unknown. Base qualities are not recorded, but no much larger clone differs from it by a single base. Points the paper makes about the study in general: According to the authors, the approach could potentially be generalized to other disease states and immunological phenotypes. While some public TCRs were present in many individuals, most TCR sequences turned up only very rarely across donors. In vitro tests confirmed that a few of the cytomegalovirus-associated TCR beta chains recognize cytomegalovirus antigens. Of the cluster scores, approximately 95% were above 0 in a later analysis, which found that TCRs clustered in the first cohort also tended to co-occur in the 120 or so validation repertoires. Cytomegalovirus status was reported to be diagnosed by the classifier with high specificity and sensitivity in both the original and validation cohorts. All 120 or so repertoires were used to score co-occurrence in the validation cohort in a later analysis, because that analysis had no HLA typing for the cohort. A total of 150 to 200 TCR beta chains were listed by the study as associated with cytomegalovirus.

The sample was PBMCs. The sequence was obtained from a young woman in good health and CMV-seropositive. The chain links TRBV5-6 with TRBJ2-7; 8 nucleotides in the junction match TRBD1. The sequence in DNA is TGTGCCAGCAGCCCGGACAGGGCGGCCTACGAGCAGTACTTC. Translated, this gives CASSPDRAAYEQYF.